This TCR beta chain was obtained from a study of blood T cell repertoires in COVID-19. On the study more broadly: The samples span acute and convalescent COVID-19 from the United States, Italy and Spain.

Original data processing: Amplification of reference gene primers provided the estimated nucleated cell counts. Profiling relied on immunoSEQ multiplex PCR, and the TCRdb table lists in-frame clones only, not all of them. V, J and clone size derive from that table, while D and trimming were established from the DNA sequence. The sample has 250,000 to 350,000 clones; around 90% are singletons. The TCR originated in a woman in her forties or fifties who had recovered from COVID-19. Source material: peripheral blood.

CDR3 sequence (DNA): TGTGCCAGTAGCCCGGCAGGGGTCACTGAAGCTTTCTTT. Encoded protein: CASSPAGVTEAFF. The V gene is TRBV19, the J gene TRBJ1-1; a weak D match, TRBD1 (6 bases). CDR3 length equals 13 residues. The germline V and J ends were trimmed by 6 bases and 4 bases, with 12 bases remaining between them. Germline V lookup: CDR1 LNHDA, CDR2 SQIVND (reference sequence).